This T cell receptor (beta chain) was retrieved from a study of CXCR3-negative and CXCR3-positive naive CD8 T cells. Libraries were UMI-labeled 5' RACE TRB cDNA. One entry per CDR3 protein, without DNA, is what TCRdb gives after re-calling the 5' RACE reads. The sample holds tens of thousands of distinct CDR3 sequences. Overall study results and limits: Naive CXCR3-positive cells had TRB CDR3s more hydrophobic than those of CXCR3-negative naive cells.

The CDR3 is 18 amino acids. CDR1 and CDR2 (germline): SGHTA, FQGTGA. Turning to this clonotype: Its antigen is undetermined.

The sequence was collected from a human donor in good health. Some clones in this sample may be carry-over from other donors' samples. The rearrangement joins TRBV7-3 to TRBJ2-7; as DNA is missing, the TRBD1 call by TCRdb cannot be tested. The sample taken for sequencing was naive CXCR3+ CD8+ T cells from blood. This sample's subset: CD45RO-CCR7+CD27+CD95- naive CD8+ T cells expressing CXCR3 (TNR3+). The CDR3 is CASSPNPDSSTSSYEQYF. The complete variable domain, with remaining parts taken from reference TRBV7-3 and TRBJ2-7, reads GAGVSQTPSNKVTEKGKYVELRCDPISGHTALYWYRQSLGQGPEFLIYFQGTGAADDSGLPNDRFFAVRPEGSVSTLKIQRTERGDSAVYLCASSPNPDSSTSSYEQYFGPGTRLTVT.